The clone carrying this T cell receptor (beta chain) was found many times. The source of the sample is a study of T cell repertoires in cytomegalovirus infection. In TCRdb, the reads were re-called with MiXCR into one record per CDR3 protein. The sample includes about 300,000 distinct CDR3 sequences, approximately 8.9% seen only once; the top ten take less than 3%. Germline trimming cut 7 bases from V and 1 base from J; bases unmatched to any gene: 3. The CDR3 runs 13 residues. Germline V CDR1 and CDR2: MNHNS, SASEGT. The sequencing sample was made of PBMCs. The J gene is TRBJ2-7, the V gene TRBV6-1; TRBD1 matches at 8 bases. This clonotype was obtained from a human donor in good health (CMV status not recorded). Some clones in this sample may be carry-over from other donors' samples. In DNA, the CDR3 is TGTGCCAGCAAATACAGGGGGTCCTACGAGCAGTACGTC. Its protein product is CASKYRGSYEQYV.